The sequence of this T cell receptor (beta chain) was determined in a study of blood T cell repertoires in COVID-19 (dated by TCRdb to about 2020). Notes on the research overall: Collaborator samples came from the United States, Italy and Spain and covered acute and convalescent phases of COVID-19. The prospective study material was composed of cDNA or gDNA derived from T cells, B-cell-depleted T cells, or PBMCs. The dataset comprised deeply sampled blood TCRbeta repertoires from subjects exposed to, actively infected with, or recovered from COVID-19. The repertoires were made available in a free public database intended to serve as a resource for research on the immune response to SARS-CoV-2. Samples were obtained from the ongoing ImmuneRACE study (first 160 participants) and from about 1,300 subjects provided by 6 global collaborators. Nearly every sample came with metadata listing a de-identified subject ID, COVID-19 status, age in years and sex. Where HLA class I and class II types were available, the types were taken from metadata supplied by the sample provider, not from assay-based typing. The paper's findings and limits, for the study overall: How much clinical and demographic metadata was included differed by source and by participant, and the metadata was provided uncurated.

Each collaborating institution followed its own protocols to collect whole blood in K2EDTA tubes. Collaborator samples were shipped for TCRbeta analysis as frozen whole blood, isolated PBMCs, or DNA extracted from either sample type. This clone was observed a single time. The target of this receptor is not known. The input lacks base qualities; no much larger clone sits a single base away. TCRbeta CDR3 regions were amplified from genomic DNA by means of the immunoSEQ Assay, a bias-controlled multiplex PCR. The paper's processing steps were these. Within the assay, amplification of reference gene primers was used to estimate how many nucleated cells each sample contained. Sequence reads were collapsed and filtered to measure the absolute abundance of every unique TCRbeta CDR3 rearrangement. Productive Simpson clonality was computed per sample as the square root of Simpson's diversity index over productive rearrangements. TCRdb stores this immuneACCESS table with in-frame sequences only. Part of the clones is absent; in the studies checked, under half of the shortfall reflects unresolved V genes, and no reason is known for the rest. V and J calls and clone size follow that table, whereas D and trimming were derived from the DNA. This sample gives around 110,000 clones in total; roughly 83% of them show up just once. The ten largest clones take up around 2.3% of the sample.

Sequences SGHTS (CDR1) and YDEGEE (CDR2) are obtained from the germline V gene. The junction shows trimming of 1 base on V and 0 bases on J, plus 8 bases between the germline ends. CDR3 length: 15 amino acids, cysteine to phenylalanine. The entry retains the CDR3 DNA only, 45 bases that are in frame from base 1. The receptor chain draws on TRBV5-8 and TRBJ1-5; the D gene lacks a confident call. Sequenced sample: peripheral blood. The receptor comes from a man aged 25-45 years with acute or convalescent COVID-19. The CDR3: CASSLLEYSNQPQHF. The DNA sequence is given as TGTGCCAGCAGCTTGCTGGAGTATAGCAATCAGCCCCAGCATTTT.